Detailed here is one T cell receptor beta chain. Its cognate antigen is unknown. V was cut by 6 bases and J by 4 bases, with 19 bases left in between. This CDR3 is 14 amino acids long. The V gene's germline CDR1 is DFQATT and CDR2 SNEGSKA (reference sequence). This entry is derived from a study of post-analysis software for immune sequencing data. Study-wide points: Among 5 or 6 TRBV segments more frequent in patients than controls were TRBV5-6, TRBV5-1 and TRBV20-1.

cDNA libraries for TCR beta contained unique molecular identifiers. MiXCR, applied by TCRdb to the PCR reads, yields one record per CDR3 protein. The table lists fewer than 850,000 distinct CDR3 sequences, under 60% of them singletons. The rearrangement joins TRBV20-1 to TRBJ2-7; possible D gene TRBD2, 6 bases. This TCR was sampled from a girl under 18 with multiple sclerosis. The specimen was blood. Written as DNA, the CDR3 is TGCAGTGCCAGACCCCCGGGACTTGGATACGAGCAGTACTTC. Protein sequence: CSARPPGLGYEQYF.